A single sample is the source of the 29 T cell receptor beta chains below, sequenced in a study of blood T cell repertoires in COVID-19. Repertoires were generated with immunoSEQ multiplex PCR, while TCRdb's copy carries only in-frame clones and drops some. The sample lists 200,000 or so clones; about 80% were seen once. The material sequenced was peripheral blood. The receptors here all came from an older woman with acute or convalescent COVID-19.

Only one count was recorded for this clone. The genes are TRBV9 and TRBJ1-2; possible D gene TRBD1, 6 bases. Deletions cut 3 bases from V and 5 bases from J, with 11 bases between. The CDR3 is made up of 13 amino acids. CDR1 is SGDLS, CDR2 YYNGEE, per germline. The DNA of the CDR3 is TGTGCCAGCAGCGCGGGGGGCCTATATGGCTACACCTTC. It specifies CASSAGGLYGYTF.

V and J are TRBV4-2 and TRBJ1-2, with 10 bases aligning to TRBD1. V gave up 3 bases and J gave up 6 bases; unmatched junction bases: 7. This CDR3 is 15 amino acids long. Germline CDR1 is LGHNA and CDR2 is YNFKEQ. Here the CDR3 DNA reads TGTGCCAGCAGCCAGACAAGGGACAGGGGCCATGGCTACACCTTC. The encoded protein is CASSQTRDRGHGYTF.

The CDR3 DNA follows: TGTGCCAGCAGCTTAACGGGGACTGGAAACACCATATATTTT. Its translation: CASSLTGTGNTIYF. The gene calls are TRBV11-1 and TRBJ1-3; D is unclear. Germline CDR1 reads SGHAT; CDR2 reads FQDESV (reference sequence). The CDR3 has 14 amino acids. Trimming cost V 2 bases and J 2 bases, with 7 bases left between them.

This clone has only one observation. The V call is TRBV12-3 or TRBV12-4, the J call TRBJ1-1; D not certain. Trimming left V 1 base short and J 7 bases short, with 10 bases between. The CDR3 has 13 amino acids. CDR3 coding DNA: TGTGCCAGCAGTTTAGAGGGAGGTCGTGAAGCTTTCTTT. Translating gives CASSLEGGREAFF.

The chain links TRBV2 to TRBJ2-5; 11 bases match TRBD2. The CDR3 is 19 amino acids. Germline values: CDR1 SNHLY, CDR2 FYNNEI. V lost 4 bases and J lost 1; bases outside the gene matches: 14. CDR3 nucleotide sequence: TGTGCCAGCAGTGGAGCTGCTAGCGGGGGGCCCAAGAGCCAAGAGACCCAGTACTTC. It encodes CASSGAASGGPKSQETQYF. Using reference TRBV2 and TRBJ2-5 for the parts outside the CDR3, the full variable domain is EPEVTQTPSHQVTQMGQEVILRCVPISNHLYFYWYRQILGQKVEFLVSFYNNEISEKSEIFDDQFSVERPDGSNFTLKIRSTKLEDSAMYFCASSGAASGGPKSQETQYFGPGTRLLVL.

This chain connects TRBV4-2 to TRBJ1-3, with 7 bases identical to TRBD1. Germline V gives CDR1 LGHNA, CDR2 YNFKEQ. V dropped 4 bases and J dropped 1; count of bases not matched to a gene: 4. The CDR3 spans 15 residues. The CDR3 sequence is CASSREQGSGNTIYF. The CDR3 nucleotides read TGTGCCAGCAGCCGGGAACAGGGGTCTGGAAACACCATATATTTT.

The chain is built from TRBV6-5 and TRBJ1-4; perhaps TRBD1 as D (6 bases). From germline, CDR1 is MNHEY and CDR2 SVGAGI. The CDR3 has 13 amino acids. V shed 7 bases and J shed 4 bases, with 10 bases lying between them. Written as DNA, the CDR3 is TGTGCCAGCAAACAGGGCAATAATGAAAAACTGTTTTTT. The encoded protein is CASKQGNNEKLFF.

The chain employs TRBV4-1 and TRBJ2-7; D perhaps matches TRBD1 (7 bases). V lost 4 bases to trimming and J lost 6 bases, with 16 bases between them. The CDR3 is 14 residues long. Germline V gene lookup returns CDR1 MGHRA and CDR2 YSYEKL. Here the CDR3 reads CASSLETGRIEQYF. The DNA for the CDR3 is TGCGCCAGCAGCCTGGAGACAGGGAGGATCGAGCAGTACTTC.

This chain connects TRBV7-9 to TRBJ1-2; 7 nucleotides align to TRBD1. This CDR3 spans 15 amino acids. Germline V gene data show CDR1 as SEHNR and CDR2 as FQNEAQ (reference sequence). The V gene end was trimmed by 1 base and the J gene end by 0 bases; junction bases not matched to a gene: 2. CDR3 amino acids: CASSLGQGANYGYTF. CDR3 bases: TGTGCCAGCAGCTTAGGACAGGGAGCTAACTATGGCTACACCTTC.

The chain couples TRBV3-1 (or the pseudogene TRBV3-2) to TRBJ2-3; TRBD1 matches at 7 bases. CDR1 and CDR2 (germline): LGHDT, YNNKEL (reference sequence). The CDR3 sequence is 15 residues long. J was trimmed by 5 bases and V by 2 bases; bases with no gene match: 7. Here the CDR3 DNA reads TGTGCCAGCAGCCAACGGGCGACAGGGTTAGATACGCAGTATTTT. Translated, it gives CASSQRATGLDTQYF.

V usage is TRBV6-1 and J usage is TRBJ1-5; 7 bases align to TRBD1. Trimming removed 3 bases from V and 4 bases from J; junction bases left unmatched: 3. This CDR3 is built from 14 residues. Germline V lookup: CDR1 MNHNS, CDR2 SASEGT. The CDR3 DNA reads as TGTGCCAGCAGTGAGGGACAGATAAATCAGCCCCAGCATTTT. Translated, it gives CASSEGQINQPQHF.

The rearrangement uses TRBV10-3 and TRBJ1-1; TRBD1 might be the D (6 bases). Germline CDR1 reads ENHRY; CDR2 reads SYGVKD. With 5 bases removed from V and 8 bases from J, the gap between germline ends came to 12 bases. This CDR3 has 12 residues. The CDR3 here is CAISIGQTEAFF. Written as DNA, the CDR3 is TGTGCCATCAGTATTGGACAGACAGAAGCTTTCTTT.

This clone was seen once. This chain connects TRBV9 to TRBJ1-2, with TRBD1 matching over 7 bases. From germline, CDR1 is SGDLS and CDR2 YYNGEE. The CDR3 loop spans 10 amino acids. The V segment lost 5 bases and the J segment 8 bases; nucleotides outside the gene matches: 0. CDR3 DNA sequence: TGTGCCAGCAGGGGACAGGGCTACACCTTC. Translation: CASRGQGYTF.

The chain is built from TRBV2 and TRBJ1-4; D perhaps matches TRBD1 (6 bases). The CDR3 totals 12 residues. Looked up from germline, CDR1 is SNHLY and CDR2 is FYNNEI. V was shortened by 7 bases and J by 8 bases, with 11 bases between the two germline ends. The CDR3 reads CASNRDVEKLFF. Written as DNA, the CDR3 is TGTGCCAGCAACAGGGACGTCGAAAAACTGTTTTTT.

This chain connects TRBV21-1 to TRBJ1-1; the table calls TRBD1, which could not be checked here. TRBV21-1 is reported as a pseudogene. The CDR3 runs to 15 residues. In nucleotides, the CDR3 is TGTGCCAGCAGCAAGGGGCAGGGATCGAACACTGAAGCTTTCTTT. This translates into CASSKGQGSNTEAFF.

The CDR3 DNA is TGTGCCAGCAGCCCCACATGGACTAATGAAAAACTGTTTTTT. Translated, it gives CASSPTWTNEKLFF. The chain carries TRBV3-1 (or the pseudogene TRBV3-2) and TRBJ1-4; no firm D call. The CDR3 spans 14 residues. CDR1 is LGHDT and CDR2 is YNNKEL in the germline V gene (reference sequence). The V gene lost 4 bases and the J gene lost 2 bases, with 8 bases spanning the gap.

J is TRBJ2-1 and V is TRBV12-3 or TRBV12-4; D not certain. CDR3 size: 13 residues. V was pared by 3 bases and J by 7 bases, with 10 bases between. CDR3 sequence reads: CASSFGPTNEQFF. CDR3 bases: TGTGCCAGCAGTTTTGGGCCGACGAATGAGCAGTTCTTC.

The chain couples TRBV6-5 to TRBJ1-1; 7 bases match TRBD1. Germline loops: CDR1 MNHEY, CDR2 SVGAGI. This CDR3 contains 15 residues. The J segment lost 10 bases and the V segment lost 6 bases, leaving 17 bases of the junction unmatched. CDR3 region: CASSPSPGTGVAAFF. The CDR3, as DNA: TGTGCCAGCAGCCCCTCCCCAGGAACAGGGGTGGCAGCTTTCTTT.

J is TRBJ2-5 and V is TRBV5-5; TRBD2 might be the D (7 bases). V lost 3 bases, J lost 4 bases, and 22 bases lay in between. CDR3 length: 17 amino acids. CDR1 and CDR2 (germline): SGHKS, YYEKEE (reference sequence). The CDR3, as DNA: TGTGCCAGCAGCTCGAGCTTGAGGGGGGGGCTACCAGAGACCCAGTACTTC. This gives the protein CASSSSLRGGLPETQYF. The full variable domain, in which reference TRBV5-5 and TRBJ2-5 provide the parts outside the CDR3, is DAGVTQSPTHLIKTRGQQVTLRCSPISGHKSVSWYQQVLGQGPQFIFQYYEKEERGRGNFPDRFSARQFPNYSSELNVNALLLGDSALYLCASSSSLRGGLPETQYFGPGTRLLVL.

In the case of this clone: Distinct nucleotide sequences in the sample also encode this CDR3. CDR3 loop: CASSRWTGDYEQYF. The DNA for the CDR3 is TGTGCCAGCAGTCGTTGGACAGGGGACTACGAGCAGTACTTC. V is TRBV6-2 or TRBV6-3 and J is TRBJ2-7, with TRBD1 matching over 9 bases. The CDR3 runs 14 residues. The germline V gene has CDR1 MNHEY and CDR2 SVGEGT. V lost 5 bases, J lost 3 bases, and 5 bases stayed unmatched.

The chain employs TRBV6-6 and TRBJ1-4; the match to TRBD1 covers 7 bases. Trimming took 6 bases from V and 7 from J; bases not matched to a gene: 5. CDR3 length: 13 amino acids. Germline V gene data show CDR1 as MNHNY and CDR2 as SVGAGI (reference sequence). CDR3 in DNA: TGTGCCAGCAGGACCGGGACAGCTGAAAAACTGTTTTTT. This translates into CASRTGTAEKLFF.

The gene calls are TRBV30 and TRBJ1-5, with 7 positions matching TRBD1. J was trimmed by 6 bases and V by 2 bases; bases with no gene match: 10. CDR3 length equals 15 residues. The germline CDR1 and CDR2 sequences are GTSNPN and SVGIG (reference sequence). The CDR3 coding sequence is TGTGCCTGGAGTTCGCCGGGACAGTTATTTCAGCCCCAGCATTTT. Translated: CAWSSPGQLFQPQHF. Looking up the rest from reference TRBV30 and TRBJ1-5 gives the full variable domain: SQTIHQWPATLVQPVGSPLSLECTVEGTSNPNLYWYRQAAGRGLQLLFYSVGIGQISSEVPQNLSASRPQDRQFILSSKKLLLSDSGFYLCAWSSPGQLFQPQHFGDGTRLSIL.

J is TRBJ1-1 and V is TRBV5-1; TRBD1 aligns across 7 bases. The junction had 6 bases not matched to a gene; V was cut back by 3 bases and J by 4 bases. This CDR3 spans 14 amino acids. Germline V CDR1 and CDR2: SGHRS, YFSETQ. CDR3 DNA: TGCGCCAGCAGCTCACAGGGGACGGGCACTGAAGCTTTCTTT. Translating gives CASSSQGTGTEAFF.

The chain is built from TRBV19 and TRBJ1-5, with 8 bases that match TRBD1. CDR1 and CDR2 (germline): LNHDA, SQIVND (reference sequence). The CDR3 totals 16 residues. V was clipped by 4 bases and J by 0 bases; unmatched bases: 5. In DNA form, the CDR3 reads TGTGCCAGTAGTAGAACGGACAGGGTTAGCAATCAGCCCCAGCATTTT. Translation: CASSRTDRVSNQPQHF.

The chain uses TRBV13 and TRBJ2-1; 7 nucleotides line up with TRBD1. CDR1 and CDR2 from the germline V gene are PRHDT and FYEKMQ (reference sequence). The CDR3 is 18 residues long. Losses at the gene ends were 5 bases for V and 1 base for J; bases not matched to a gene: 14. CDR3: CASSGTSTGTVSYNEQFF. CDR3 DNA: TGTGCCAGCAGCGGAACCTCTACCGGGACAGTGTCCTACAATGAGCAGTTCTTC.

The chain joins TRBV3-1 (or the pseudogene TRBV3-2) to TRBJ1-1, with D uncertain. Looked up from germline, CDR1 is LGHDT and CDR2 is YNNKEL (reference sequence). The length of the CDR3 is 13 residues. Between the trimmed V and J ends, which lost 7 bases and 12 bases, there was a span of 21 bases. CDR3 bases: TGTGCCAGCATCGGCCGGGGTGAGACTAGGACTTTCTTT. Encoded protein: CASIGRGETRTFF.

The chain uses TRBV6-6 and TRBJ2-3; 10 bases are a match to TRBD2. The length of the CDR3 is 15 residues. J gave up 3 bases and V 6 bases, and 6 bases lay outside the gene matches. Germline-derived CDR1 and CDR2 are MNHNY and SVGAGI (reference sequence). The CDR3 is CASRVAGGRTDTQYF. CDR3 DNA sequence: TGTGCCAGCAGGGTAGCGGGGGGAAGAACAGATACGCAGTATTTT.

The V and J genes are TRBV10-3 and TRBJ1-5; D is ambiguous. The CDR3 totals 15 residues. Trimming removed 5 bases at V and 9 bases at J, with 20 bases between. CDR1 is ENHRY, CDR2 SYGVKD, per germline. DNA of the CDR3: TGTGCCATCAGTCCGAGTAGTGGGGAGGTTGGGCCCCAGCATTTT. Translated: CAISPSSGEVGPQHF.

The J gene is TRBJ1-2, the V gene TRBV7-2; a weak D match, TRBD1 (5 bases). Germline CDR1 is SGHTA and CDR2 is FQGNSA. This CDR3 region has 12 residues. With 2 bases removed from V and 7 bases from J, the gap between germline ends came to 8 bases. The DNA for the CDR3 is TGTGCCAGCAGCTTAAGGGGATTTGGCTACACCTTC. Translation: CASSLRGFGYTF.